Here is one T cell receptor (beta chain) with its context. This entry comes from a study of neoadjuvant anti-PD-1 for oral cavity cancer. Produced via immunoSEQ multiplex PCR; TCRdb's table is partial and in-frame only. The sample shows fewer than 35,000 clones, 80% to 90% of them seen only once. This receptor was obtained from a person aged 35-80 years with oral cavity squamous cell carcinoma. Specimen: PBMCs, collected before nivolumab (anti-PD-1) treatment.

The CDR3, as DNA: TGCGCCAGCAGCCAAAATCGTCGGGACAGGGGGAGGAATGAGCAGTTCTTC. Residues: CASSQNRRDRGRNEQFF. The V call is TRBV4-3, the J call TRBJ2-1; TRBD1 agrees at 11 bases. The V gene's germline CDR1 is LGHNA and CDR2 YSLEER. The V segment lost 2 bases and the J segment 7 bases; nucleotides outside the gene matches: 10. The CDR3 spans 17 residues.